Listed here are 16 T cell receptor beta chains from one sample, sequenced in a study of early T cells in non-severe SARS-CoV-2 infection. TCRdb redid the calling of the 5' RACE reads with MiXCR, one entry per CDR3 protein. The sample includes under 35,000 distinct CDR3 sequences, 5.5% to 8% seen only once; the top ten take approximately 4.1%. The sample consisted of whole blood. All receptors derive from an adult who was a healthcare worker with PCR-confirmed SARS-CoV-2 infection or an uninfected control (not recorded which).

This clonotype was observed a handful of times. J is TRBJ2-5 and V is TRBV18, with D unclear. V was trimmed by 3 bases and J by 3 bases, leaving 11 bases between them. This CDR3 is built from 14 residues. Germline V gene lookup returns CDR1 KGHSH and CDR2 LQKENI. The CDR3 coding sequence is TGTGCCAGCTCACCGGTCTCGAACGAAGAGACCCAGTACTTC. The encoded protein is CASSPVSNEETQYF.

This chain links TRBV11-2 with TRBJ2-1; a weak D match, TRBD2 (6 bases). V lost 5 bases and J 9 bases, leaving 17 bases between the germline ends. The CDR3 has 14 amino acids. CDR1 SGHAT and CDR2 FQNNGV come from the germline V gene. CDR3 sequence reads: CASSPPRGRSEQFF. The CDR3 DNA reads as TGTGCCAGCAGCCCCCCGCGAGGGAGGAGTGAGCAGTTCTTC. Together with reference TRBV11-2 and TRBJ2-1, the CDR3 gives the full variable domain: EAGVAQSPRYKIIEKRQSVAFWCNPISGHATLYWYQQILGQGPKLLIQFQNNGVVDDSQLPKDRFSAERLKGVDSTLKIQPAKLEDSAVYLCASSPPRGRSEQFFGPGTRLTVL.

This clonotype was seen many times. The V call is TRBV7-9, the J call TRBJ2-1; possibly TRBD1 or TRBD2 for D (5 bases each). This CDR3 is built from 16 residues. V was trimmed by 5 bases and J by 6 bases, leaving 20 bases between them. From germline, CDR1 is SEHNR and CDR2 FQNEAQ (reference sequence). The CDR3 nucleotides are TGTGCCAGCAGCCCCTACCGGGACGTCGCGCCCAATGAGCAGTTCTTC. Its protein is CASSPYRDVAPNEQFF.

This clonotype was counted many times. This chain joins TRBV28 and TRBJ2-7; TRBD2 agrees at 8 bases. This CDR3 spans 14 amino acids. Trimming took 6 bases from V and 9 from J; bases not matched to a gene: 13. Germline CDR1 reads MDHEN; CDR2 reads SYDVKM. CDR3 DNA sequence: TGTGCCAGCAGCTCCACTAGCGGTCATACGGGGCAGTACTTC. This encodes CASSSTSGHTGQYF.

This clonotype came up many times. The J gene is TRBJ2-3, the V gene TRBV20-1; tentative D call: TRBD1 (6 bases). The CDR3 has 16 residues. V lost 0 bases and J lost 4, with 17 bases in between. Germline V lookup: CDR1 DFQATT, CDR2 SNEGSKA (reference sequence). CDR3 nucleotide sequence: TGCAGTGCTAGAGACGGGACATCCCCGGGTCCAGATACGCAGTATTTT. Its translation is CSARDGTSPGPDTQYF.

The CDR3, as DNA: TGTGCCAGCAGTTACGCGACGGCCTACAATGAGCAGTTCTTC. Translated: CASSYATAYNEQFF. V gene TRBV6-5 combines with J gene TRBJ2-1; D call uncertain. Between the trimmed V and J ends, which lost 2 bases and 2 bases, there was a span of 7 bases. This CDR3 spans 14 amino acids. Germline V gene sequence: CDR1 MNHEY, CDR2 SVGAGI.

The chain combines TRBV5-4 with TRBJ2-1, with 8 bases matching TRBD2. This CDR3 is built from 15 residues. Germline CDR1 and CDR2: SGHNT and YYREEE (reference sequence). J gave up 10 bases and V 3 bases, and 12 bases lay outside the gene matches. The CDR3 reads CASSSWTSFGAEQFF. Here the CDR3 DNA reads TGTGCCAGCAGCTCCTGGACTAGCTTCGGAGCGGAGCAGTTCTTC.

This clonotype was seen more than once but under ten times. The J gene is TRBJ2-5, the V gene TRBV12-3 or TRBV12-4, with D tentatively TRBD1 or TRBD2 (7 bases each). Trimming shortened V by 6 bases and J by 3 bases, and 17 bases separated the two germline ends. This CDR3 spans 15 amino acids. The CDR3 loop reads CASSSGEGAEETQYF. CDR3 DNA: TGTGCCAGCAGCTCAGGGGAGGGGGCCGAAGAGACCCAGTACTTC.

The chain has TRBV4-1 and TRBJ2-3; 7 bases fit TRBD2. CDR1 is MGHRA and CDR2 is YSYEKL in the germline V gene. V lost 4 bases and J lost 6; bases outside the gene matches: 16. The CDR3 length is 17 residues. DNA for the CDR3: TGCGCCAGCAGCCGGTTAGGACTAGTTTTGTTAGGCGATACGCAGTATTTT. Residues: CASSRLGLVLLGDTQYF.

This clonotype was found many times. This chain links TRBV29-1 with TRBJ2-1; possibly TRBD2 for D (6 bases). V lost 1 base to trimming and J lost 3 bases, with 10 bases between them. This CDR3 spans 14 amino acids. Germline V lookup: CDR1 SQVTM, CDR2 ANQGSEA. CDR3 sequence: CSVEVAANYNEQFF. DNA for the CDR3: TGCAGCGTTGAAGTAGCGGCCAACTACAATGAGCAGTTCTTC.

This clonotype counts as medium-sized. V usage is TRBV11-2 and J usage is TRBJ2-1, with a weak D call TRBD1 (5 bases). Germline loops: CDR1 SGHAT, CDR2 FQNNGV. The V end lost 5 bases, the J end lost 6 bases, and 14 bases lay between the germline ends. The CDR3 consists of 14 residues. The CDR3 is CASSLTVGLNEQFF. The CDR3, as DNA: TGTGCCAGCAGCCTGACAGTGGGGCTCAATGAGCAGTTCTTC.

This clonotype was detected ten times or more. This chain uses TRBV6-1 with TRBJ2-3; D is possibly TRBD1 or TRBD2 (5 bases each). Trimming cost V 2 bases and J 1 base, with 10 bases left between them. The CDR3 is made up of 15 amino acids. CDR1 MNHNS and CDR2 SASEGT come from the germline V gene. Written as DNA, the CDR3 is TGTGCCAGCAGTGAATGGCGAGGGGGCACAGATACGCAGTATTTT. Its protein is CASSEWRGGTDTQYF.

This clonotype came up a few times. The chain recombines TRBV20-1 with TRBJ2-7; D is uncertain. The CDR3 runs 12 residues. V lost 3 bases and J lost 0, with 6 bases in between. In germline, CDR1 is DFQATT, CDR2 SNEGSKA (reference sequence). CDR3 protein: CSARGRSYEQYF. In DNA, the CDR3 is TGCAGTGCTAGGGGTCGCTCCTACGAGCAGTACTTC.

The chain couples TRBV18 to TRBJ2-2; the D gene is possibly TRBD1 (6 bases). V shed 6 bases and J shed 4 bases, with 12 bases lying between them. Germline V gene lookup returns CDR1 KGHSH and CDR2 LQKENI. CDR3 size: 14 residues. The chain's CDR3 is CASSPGTRTGELFF. Here the CDR3 DNA reads TGTGCCAGCTCGCCCGGGACACGCACCGGGGAGCTGTTTTTT.

This clonotype showed up many times. The rearrangement joins TRBV15 to TRBJ2-1; 8 nucleotides line up with TRBD2. The CDR3 is 15 amino acids. The V gene end was trimmed by 2 bases and the J gene end by 8 bases; junction bases not matched to a gene: 8. Germline CDR1 reads LNHNV; CDR2 reads YYDKDF (reference sequence). The CDR3 loop reads CATSRIGTSNDEQFF. CDR3 DNA: TGTGCCACCAGCAGAATAGGGACTAGTAACGATGAGCAGTTCTTC.

Only a few counts were recorded for this clonotype. The CDR3 DNA reads TGTGCCAGCATGGCAGGGGGAGGCTATGGCTACACCTTC. Translating gives CASMAGGGYGYTF. The rearrangement links TRBV12-3 or TRBV12-4 to TRBJ1-2; 7 bases align to TRBD1. CDR3 size: 13 residues. With 7 bases clipped from V and 4 bases from J, the junction kept 6 bases outside the gene matches.